The 3 T cell receptor beta chains below come from one sample, sequenced in a study of blood T cell repertoires in COVID-19. TCRdb keeps only in-frame clones here, not all; method: immunoSEQ multiplex PCR. The top ten clones hold around 2.4% of a sample with 290,000 or so clones, around 86% of them seen once. Sequencing used PBMCs or T cells enriched from blood (not recorded which). The source of these receptors is a woman aged 18-29 years who had recovered from COVID-19.

The chain joins TRBV5-4 to TRBJ2-3, with 10 bases that match TRBD2. Germline-derived CDR1 and CDR2 are SGHNT and YYREEE (reference sequence). The length of the CDR3 is 15 residues. V trimming: 0 bases; J trimming: 6 bases; junction bases outside the gene matches: 4. The chain's CDR3 is CASSLVAGGGDTQYF. In DNA, the CDR3 is TGTGCCAGCAGCTTGGTAGCGGGGGGCGGTGATACGCAGTATTTT.

V gene TRBV4-3 combines with J gene TRBJ2-5; 8 bases agree with TRBD2. With V trimmed by 1 base and J by 4 bases, 26 bases remained unmatched. The CDR3 sequence is 22 residues long. CDR1 is LGHNA, CDR2 YSLEER, per germline. CDR3 loop: CASSQGFSGGEWSGPATETQYF. CDR3 nucleotides: TGCGCCAGCAGCCAAGGTTTTTCGGGGGGGGAGTGGTCGGGACCAGCTACAGAGACCCAGTACTTC.

The chain carries TRBV6-4 and TRBJ2-7, with 7 bases lining up with TRBD1. CDR3 length: 14 amino acids. CDR1 and CDR2 (germline): MRHNA, SNTAGT. J gave up 0 bases and V 3 bases, and 2 bases lay outside the gene matches. This CDR3 reads CASSEGQLSYEQYF. The CDR3 region has the DNA TGTGCCAGCAGTGAGGGACAGCTCTCCTACGAGCAGTACTTC.